These 25 T cell receptor beta chains share one sample of origin, sequenced in a study of CD8 T cells in ankylosing spondylitis. TCRdb redid the calling of the 5' RACE reads with MiXCR, one entry per CDR3 protein. The sample consists of under 450,000 distinct CDR3 sequences, approximately 20% of them appearing once. Source material: blood, either unsorted or a sorted T cell fraction (not recorded which). The receptor set was obtained from a male donor with ankylosing spondylitis or in good health (not recorded which).

In this sample, this clonotype turned up many times. The chain has TRBV20-1 and TRBJ2-7; D is perhaps TRBD1 (6 bases). Trimming cost V 0 bases and J 2 bases, with 11 bases left between them. This CDR3 comprises 14 residues. Germline V gene lookup returns CDR1 DFQATT and CDR2 SNEGSKA (reference sequence). The CDR3 region has the DNA TGCAGTGCTAGAGAGTCAGGGGTTCCCTACGAGCAGTACTTC. Translated: CSARESGVPYEQYF.

The table lists this clonotype with a few counts. This chain connects TRBV20-1 to TRBJ1-1, with D perhaps matching TRBD1 (5 bases). Trimming removed 3 bases from V and 5 bases from J, with 13 bases in between. Germline V gene lookup returns CDR1 DFQATT and CDR2 SNEGSKA (reference sequence). The CDR3 length is 13 residues. CDR3 amino acids: CSASPWGGTEAFF. CDR3 nucleotides: TGCAGTGCTAGCCCCTGGGGGGGTACTGAAGCTTTCTTT.

This clonotype has only a few counts. The chain carries TRBV20-1 and TRBJ2-7; a weak D match, TRBD1 (6 bases). Per the germline V gene, CDR1 is DFQATT and CDR2 is SNEGSKA (reference sequence). The CDR3 is 13 amino acids. Trimming removed 4 bases from V and 3 bases from J, with 13 bases in between. CDR3 sequence: CSATPWGRYEQYF. DNA for the CDR3: TGCAGTGCTACGCCCTGGGGGCGCTACGAGCAGTACTTC.

CDR3 protein: CASSKVCGASMFYEQYF. CDR3 nucleotides: TGTGCCAGCAGCAAAGTTTGCGGGGCGAGTATGTTCTACGAGCAGTACTTC. This rearrangement joins TRBV21-1 to TRBJ2-7; the table assigns TRBD1, which was not confirmed against the DNA. TRBV21-1 is labeled a pseudogene. The CDR3 contains 17 residues.

This sequence joins TRBV29-1 and TRBJ2-7; tentatively, D is TRBD2 (6 bases). The V end was cut by 3 bases, the J end by 0 bases, with 15 bases between. This CDR3 is built from 15 residues. CDR1 and CDR2 (germline): SQVTM, ANQGSEA. The chain's CDR3 is CSVELAGSLSYEQYF. The CDR3 DNA reads as TGCAGCGTTGAGTTGGCGGGGAGTCTCTCCTACGAGCAGTACTTC.

This chain uses TRBV12-3 or TRBV12-4 with TRBJ2-3; D is possibly TRBD1 (6 bases). This CDR3 contains 14 residues. Trimming stripped 4 bases from V and 4 bases from J, with 12 bases between. CDR3 in amino acids: CASSSGHSPDTQYF. CDR3 coding DNA: TGTGCCAGCAGTTCGGGACATTCCCCAGATACGCAGTATTTT.

This clonotype was picked up a small number of times. The chain is built from TRBV14 and TRBJ2-7; D ambiguous. Germline V gives CDR1 SGHDN, CDR2 FVKESK. The CDR3 runs 15 residues. V was shortened by 1 base and J by 0 bases, with 10 bases between the two germline ends. The CDR3 reads CASSQVLGNSYEQYF. For the CDR3, the DNA is TGTGCCAGCAGCCAAGTGCTAGGGAACTCCTACGAGCAGTACTTC.

The V call is TRBV20-1, the J call TRBJ2-1; D call uncertain. Germline CDR1 DFQATT, CDR2 SNEGSKA (reference sequence). Trimming took off 3 bases at V and 0 bases at J, with 3 bases between the two ends. There are 12 residues in the CDR3. The CDR3 is CSASTSYNEQFF. The CDR3 DNA follows: TGCAGTGCTAGCACCTCCTACAATGAGCAGTTCTTC.

The V call is TRBV27, the J call TRBJ2-4; possibly TRBD2 for D (6 bases). Between the trimmed V and J ends, which lost 5 bases and 3 bases, there was a span of 17 bases. The V gene's germline CDR1 is MNHEY and CDR2 SMNVEV (reference sequence). This CDR3 comprises 16 residues. CDR3 nucleotides: TGTGCCAGCAGTCGCTTGGGCGGGGATGGCAAAAACATTCAGTACTTC. Protein product: CASSRLGGDGKNIQYF.

The chain carries TRBV29-1 and TRBJ2-1; 8 positions agree with TRBD1. The length of the CDR3 is 13 residues. Losses at the gene ends were 4 bases for V and 6 bases for J; bases not matched to a gene: 5. Germline CDR1 and CDR2: SQVTM and ANQGSEA. The CDR3 nucleotides read TGCAGCGTTGGGGAGACAGGGGTCAATGAGCAGTTCTTC. Residues: CSVGETGVNEQFF.

The V and J genes are TRBV30 and TRBJ2-2; no clear D gene. Trimming removed 4 bases from V and 4 bases from J, with 7 bases in between. Germline V gene sequence: CDR1 GTSNPN, CDR2 SVGIG (reference sequence). The CDR3 has 12 amino acids. CDR3 bases: TGTGCCTGGACCCCGATCACCGGGGAGCTGTTTTTT. This gives the protein CAWTPITGELFF.

This clonotype has a handful of counts. The chain uses TRBV9 and TRBJ2-2, with D maybe TRBD1 (5 bases). CDR3 length: 17 residues. Germline V gene data show CDR1 as SGDLS and CDR2 as YYNGEE. Trimming removed 3 bases at V and 7 bases at J, with 22 bases between. Here the CDR3 DNA reads TGTGCCAGCAGCGGGTTAATGGGGCCTTCTCGCATCGGGGAGCTGTTTTTT. Translation: CASSGLMGPSRIGELFF.

This clonotype came up a few times. The chain employs TRBV3-1 and TRBJ2-7; TRBD1 agrees at 7 bases. The CDR3 totals 13 residues. The trim removed 3 bases at V and 6 bases at J, leaving 5 bases unmatched. CDR1 is LGHDT and CDR2 is YNNKEL in the germline V gene (reference sequence). This CDR3 is CASSHSTGIEQYF. The CDR3 DNA follows: TGTGCCAGCAGCCATTCGACAGGGATCGAGCAGTACTTC.

This clonotype was counted between two and nine times. CDR3 bases: TGCGCCAGCAGCCAAGCAGGGCTCTCTGGAAACACCATATATTTT. Translation gives CASSQAGLSGNTIYF. This chain connects TRBV4-1 to TRBJ1-3; possibly TRBD1 for D (5 bases). CDR1 and CDR2 from the germline V gene are MGHRA and YSYEKL. The CDR3 is 15 amino acids. Trimming cost V 1 base and J 0 bases, with 7 bases left between them.

The table lists this clonotype with many counts. The chain combines TRBV9 with TRBJ1-1; D is ambiguous. With 4 bases removed from V and 1 base from J, the gap between germline ends came to 11 bases. Germline lookup yields CDR1 SGDLS and CDR2 YYNGEE. The CDR3 sequence is 14 residues long. The CDR3 DNA is TGTGCCAGCAGCTCCCCGGGCGGGAACACTGAAGCTTTCTTT. Encoded protein: CASSSPGGNTEAFF.

Here the CDR3 reads CASSVGVGTSGNEQYF. The CDR3 DNA reads as TGTGCCAGCAGCGTAGGGGTGGGGACTAGCGGGAATGAGCAGTACTTC. The V call is TRBV9, the J call TRBJ2-7; 13 nucleotides align to TRBD2. The germline CDR1 and CDR2 sequences are SGDLS and YYNGEE. The CDR3 covers 16 residues. V dropped 0 bases and J dropped 7; count of bases not matched to a gene: 7. The full variable domain, with the rest looked up from reference TRBV9 and TRBJ2-7, is DSGVTQTPKHLITATGQRVTLRCSPRSGDLSVYWYQQSLDQGLQFLIQYYNGEERAKGNILERFSAQQFPDLHSELNLSSLELGDSALYFCASSVGVGTSGNEQYFGPGTRLTVT.

This chain connects TRBV24-1 to TRBJ2-1; 12 positions match TRBD2. The V gene's germline CDR1 is KGHDR and CDR2 SFDVKD. The CDR3 is 18 residues long. J gave up 5 bases and V 0 bases, and 7 bases lay outside the gene matches. DNA of the CDR3: TGTGCCACCAGTGATTTGGGACTAGCGGGGACCGGCCACAATGAGCAGTTCTTC. This gives the protein CATSDLGLAGTGHNEQFF.

J is TRBJ2-7 and V is TRBV7-9, with a tentative D call TRBD1 (5 bases). The V end lost 6 bases, the J end lost 10 bases, and 22 bases lay between the germline ends. This CDR3 comprises 14 residues. Germline V CDR1 and CDR2: SEHNR, FQNEAQ (reference sequence). CDR3 amino acids: CASSLGLPPSEQYF. The DNA for the CDR3 is TGTGCCAGCAGTCTGGGGCTGCCACCTTCGGAACAGTACTTC.

V usage is TRBV21-1 and J usage is TRBJ2-7; the table gives TRBD1 as D, unverified against the DNA. TRBV21-1 is recorded as a pseudogene. This CDR3 spans 15 amino acids. CDR3 region: CASSPPRDGFYEQYF. The CDR3 coding sequence is TGTGCCAGCAGCCCCCCCAGGGACGGATTCTACGAGCAGTACTTC.

The rearrangement uses TRBV25-1 and TRBJ2-5, with 9 bases lining up with TRBD1. CDR3 length: 17 amino acids. Germline CDR1 and CDR2: MGHDK and SYGVNS. With V trimmed by 3 bases and J by 1 base, 9 bases remained unmatched. The CDR3 sequence is CASSDGETGGSQETQYF. The CDR3 DNA reads as TGTGCCAGCAGTGACGGAGAGACAGGGGGGTCCCAAGAGACCCAGTACTTC. Drawing the rest from reference TRBV25-1 and TRBJ2-5, the complete variable domain is EADIYQTPRYLVIGTGKKITLECSQTMGHDKMYWYQQDPGMELHLIHYSYGVNSTEKGDLSSESTVSRIRTEHFPLTLESARPSHTSQYLCASSDGETGGSQETQYFGPGTRLLVL.

The J gene is TRBJ2-3, the V gene TRBV29-1; 8 bases fit TRBD1. V was pared by 4 bases and J by 4 bases, with 13 bases of the junction left unmatched. The germline V gene encodes CDR1 SQVTM and CDR2 ANQGSEA. CDR3 length: 16 residues. The CDR3: CSVVFVGTGPADTQYF. The CDR3 nucleotides are TGCAGCGTTGTGTTCGTGGGGACAGGCCCAGCAGATACGCAGTATTTT.

This clonotype was seen ten or more times. The chain uses TRBV9 and TRBJ2-7; 9 nucleotides agree with TRBD2. Germline assignment: CDR1 SGDLS and CDR2 YYNGEE. After removal of 0 bases from V and 2 bases from J, the junction contained 3 bases not matched to a gene. The CDR3 has 15 residues. The CDR3 is CASSVGLAGTYEQYF. CDR3 nucleotides: TGTGCCAGCAGCGTAGGGCTAGCGGGGACCTACGAGCAGTACTTC.

This chain joins TRBV29-1 and TRBJ2-1, with D tentatively TRBD1 or TRBD2 (5 bases each). V was pared by 6 bases and J by 6 bases, with 15 bases between. This CDR3 has 13 amino acids. Per the germline V gene, CDR1 is SQVTM and CDR2 is ANQGSEA. CDR3 region: CSVPPGAFNEQFF. CDR3 coding DNA: TGCAGCGTGCCCCCCGGGGCGTTCAATGAGCAGTTCTTC.

J is TRBJ2-1 and V is TRBV24-1; TRBD1 matches 8 bases. The junction had 9 bases not matched to a gene; V was cut back by 3 bases and J by 6 bases. Germline loops: CDR1 KGHDR, CDR2 SFDVKD. The CDR3 consists of 16 residues. CDR3: CATSDVGTGVFNEQFF. The CDR3 DNA is TGTGCCACCAGTGATGTCGGGACAGGTGTCTTCAATGAGCAGTTCTTC.

In its sample, this clonotype was seen a few times. In DNA, the CDR3 is TGTGCCAGCAGCGTAAGGGGCTGGGGACTAGCGGGGGAAGATACGCAGTATTTT. Translation: CASSVRGWGLAGEDTQYF. The chain links TRBV9 to TRBJ2-3; 14 nucleotides match TRBD2. Germline V gene sequence: CDR1 SGDLS, CDR2 YYNGEE. The CDR3 consists of 18 residues. Trimming took 1 base from V and 5 from J; bases not matched to a gene: 9.